A selection of T cell receptor beta chains follows, all from one sample in a study of shared clonotypes between healthy human individuals. The method was immunoSEQ multiplex PCR; TCRdb's version includes in-frame clones alone and lacks a portion of them. The sample consists of some 2,100,000 clones, nearly 97% of them appearing once. Sequencing input: naive CD4+ T cells sorted from blood. The receptors shown here come from a man aged 18 to 30 in good health. Each CDR3 is given with its conserved first and last residue. A D gene is named only where the DNA matches it firmly. Clone size is given for some rows only: seen once, a few or many times, or a class if the clone is expanded.

d_gene	v_gene	abundance	j_gene	CDR3aa	CDR3nt
.	TRBV11-2	.	TRBJ1-4	CASSFSENAGAKLFF	TGTGCCAGCAGCTTTTCTGAAAACGCAGGGGCGAAACTGTTTTTT
TRBD1	TRBV5-5	.	TRBJ1-1	CASSPGGVNTEAFF	TGTGCCAGCAGCCCAGGGGGTGTGAACACTGAAGCTTTCTTT
.	TRBV21-1	.	TRBJ2-6	CASSGGTGVSGANVLTF	TGTGCCAGCAGCGGCGGGACAGGAGTCTCTGGGGCCAACGTCCTGACTTTC
.	TRBV5-1	.	TRBJ2-7	CASSSQGFGEQYF	TGCGCCAGCAGCTCGCAGGGATTCGGGGAGCAGTACTTC
TRBD1	TRBV28	.	TRBJ1-2	CASITTRDRRGHYTF	TGTGCCAGCATTACCACACGGGACAGAAGAGGACACTACACCTTC
.	TRBV6-6	.	TRBJ1-6	CASSSPSSPYNSPLHF	TGTGCCAGCAGTTCCCCGAGTAGCCCCTATAATTCACCCCTCCACTTT
.	TRBV2	.	TRBJ2-6	CASSGSGANVLTF	TGTGCCAGCAGTGGCTCTGGGGCCAACGTCCTGACTTTC
.	TRBV6-5	.	TRBJ2-2	CASTRTTGAGELFF	TGTGCCAGCACTAGAACCACGGGGGCCGGGGAGCTGTTTTTT
TRBD2	TRBV18	.	TRBJ2-5	CASSRTSGSTETQYF	TGTGCCAGCTCAAGAACTAGCGGGAGTACTGAGACCCAGTACTTC
.	TRBV6-5	.	TRBJ2-7	CASSKTRGSYEQYF	TGTGCCAGCAGTAAGACCAGGGGCTCCTACGAGCAGTACTTC
.	TRBV5-1	.	TRBJ2-3	CASSLPELGAADTQYF	TGCGCCAGCAGCTTGCCCGAACTAGGGGCTGCAGATACGCAGTATTTT
TRBD1	TRBV18	.	TRBJ2-5	CASSPTNRGETQYF	TGTGCCAGCTCACCTACCAACAGGGGAGAGACCCAGTACTTC
TRBD2	TRBV9	.	TRBJ2-3	CASSTGTSGGLSTDTQYF	TGTGCCAGCAGCACCGGGACTAGCGGGGGGTTGAGCACAGATACGCAGTATTTT
.	TRBV23-1	.	TRBJ2-1	CASSQDMGRSYNEQFF	TGCGCCAGCAGTCAAGACATGGGTAGGTCCTACAATGAGCAGTTCTTC
.	TRBV6-1	.	TRBJ1-1	CASSDRGGNTEAFF	TGTGCCAGCAGTGACAGGGGAGGGAACACTGAAGCTTTCTTT
.	TRBV5-6	.	TRBJ2-7	CASRKRSYEQYF	TGTGCCAGCAGGAAAAGATCATACGAGCAGTACTTC
.	TRBV6-1	.	TRBJ1-2	CASSEALLGYTF	TGTGCCAGCAGTGAAGCGCTTCTCGGTTACACCTTC
TRBD2	TRBV2	.	TRBJ2-7	CAIRTSGRASGEQYF	TGTGCCATCAGGACTAGCGGGAGGGCTTCGGGCGAGCAGTACTTC
.	TRBV15	.	TRBJ2-7	CATSRVEVSSYEQYF	TGTGCCACCAGCAGAGTGGAGGTTAGCTCCTACGAGCAGTACTTC
TRBD2	TRBV5-1	once	TRBJ2-3	CASSKSGTSGTSTDTQYF	TGCGCCAGCTCCAAATCCGGGACTAGCGGGACTAGCACAGATACGCAGTATTTT
TRBD2	TRBV10-3	.	TRBJ2-7	CAITSGGAGNEQYF	TGTGCCATCACAAGCGGGGGGGCTGGAAACGAGCAGTACTTC
.	TRBV7-8	.	TRBJ2-2	CASSPGGGSTGELFF	TGTGCCAGCAGCCCCGGAGGGGGAAGCACCGGGGAGCTGTTTTTT
TRBD1	TRBV7-2	.	TRBJ2-7	CASRQTRQGNEQYF	TGTGCCAGCAGACAAACTAGACAGGGAAACGAGCAGTACTTC
TRBD2	TRBV7-2	.	TRBJ2-7	CASSPTSGSVYEQYF	TGTGCCAGCAGCCCAACTAGCGGGAGTGTCTACGAGCAGTACTTC
.	TRBV7-2	.	TRBJ2-7	CASSLGQGLHYEQYF	TGTGCCAGCAGTTTAGGTCAGGGGCTACACTACGAGCAGTACTTC
TRBD2	TRBV7-2	.	TRBJ2-3	CASYQPSGGATDTQYF	TGTGCCAGCTACCAGCCTAGCGGGGGGGCCACAGATACGCAGTATTTT
.	TRBV19	.	TRBJ2-7	CASSTSEKLYEQYF	TGTGCCAGTAGTACCTCGGAAAAGCTCTACGAGCAGTACTTC
.	TRBV30	.	TRBJ2-5	CAWSVLWGETQYF	TGTGCCTGGAGTGTACTTTGGGGCGAGACCCAGTACTTC
.	TRBV4-1	.	TRBJ1-4	CASSPRTGREKLFF	TGCGCCAGCAGCCCGCGGACCGGACGGGAAAAACTGTTTTTT
TRBD1	TRBV5-6	.	TRBJ1-2	CASSVGQGAKGYGYTF	TGTGCCAGCAGCGTGGGGCAGGGGGCGAAGGGCTATGGCTACACCTTC
.	TRBV18	.	TRBJ2-7	CASSPNHYEQYF	TGTGCCAGCTCACCCAATCACTACGAGCAGTACTTC
TRBD1	TRBV5-1	.	TRBJ2-7	CASSLEGTGAYEQYF	TGCGCCAGCAGCTTGGAAGGGACAGGGGCATACGAGCAGTACTTC
TRBD1	TRBV5-4	.	TRBJ2-7	CASSSSGTGNYEQYF	TGTGCCAGCAGCTCCTCCGGGACAGGGAACTACGAGCAGTACTTC
TRBD1	TRBV28	.	TRBJ1-1	CASSRITPDRERAEAFF	TGTGCCAGCAGCCGTATTACCCCAGACAGGGAAAGGGCTGAAGCTTTCTTT
.	TRBV7-3	.	TRBJ2-2	CASSFNTGELFF	TGTGCCAGCAGCTTTAATACCGGGGAGCTGTTTTTT
.	TRBV6-1	few	TRBJ1-2	CASSESRFYGYTF	TGTGCCAGCAGTGAATCAAGGTTTTATGGCTACACCTTC
TRBD2	TRBV2	.	TRBJ2-2	CASSSGGSFVAGELFF	TGTGCCAGCAGTTCCGGCGGGAGTTTCGTTGCCGGGGAGCTGTTTTTT
TRBD1	TRBV28	.	TRBJ1-3	CASSLGQGRNTIYF	TGTGCCAGCAGCTTAGGACAGGGGAGAAACACCATATATTTT
TRBD1	TRBV11-1	.	TRBJ1-5	CASSLQGSNQPQHF	TGTGCCAGCAGCCTACAGGGGAGCAATCAGCCCCAGCATTTT
.	TRBV30	once	TRBJ1-6	CAWSSGGSSPLHF	TGTGCCTGGTCATCCGGGGGTAGTTCACCCCTCCACTTT
TRBD1	TRBV18	.	TRBJ1-4	CASSPLSGTGNEKLFF	TGTGCCAGCTCACCACTCTCCGGGACAGGGAATGAAAAACTGTTTTTT
TRBD2	TRBV2	.	TRBJ2-3	CASTDLAGGLRSTDTQYF	TGTGCCAGCACCGATCTAGCGGGAGGGCTCCGGAGCACAGATACGCAGTATTTT
TRBD2	TRBV7-9	.	TRBJ2-1	CASSLALAGAGDEQFF	TGTGCCAGCAGCTTAGCGTTAGCGGGGGCCGGGGATGAGCAGTTCTTC